Listed below are T cell receptor beta chains from one sample, sequenced in a study of OX40 agonist ivuxolimab in advanced cancers. Produced via immunoSEQ multiplex PCR; TCRdb's table is partial and in-frame only. The sample holds around 150,000 clones, approximately 90% seen once. The starting material was CD4+ or CD8+ T cells sorted from blood, obtained in a trial of the OX40 agonist ivuxolimab. Receptors were obtained from an adult with an advanced solid tumor such as melanoma, head and neck, liver or kidney cancer. CDR3s include the opening cysteine and the closing phenylalanine or tryptophan.

len	v_gene	j_gene	CDR3aa
14	TRBV27	TRBJ2-1	CASRIMVAGNEQFF
15	TRBV5-4	TRBJ2-7	CASSLGPFSQYEQYF
18	TRBV28	TRBJ2-6	CASSPRLTGSPWANVLTF
16	TRBV5-4	TRBJ1-1	CASSLWAGALGRDAFF
16	TRBV28	TRBJ1-3	CASSSGSITSGNTIYF
14	TRBV18	TRBJ1-1	CASSTGQGVTEAFF
13	TRBV28	TRBJ1-1	CASTRTANTEAFF
14	TRBV7-9	TRBJ1-5	CASSLAGGDQPQHF
14	TRBV19	TRBJ1-1	CASSFKVGGTEAFF
15	TRBV5-4	TRBJ1-1	CASSPPGQGNTEAFF
13	TRBV27	TRBJ1-5	CASSFREYQPQHF
12	TRBV5-1	TRBJ2-7	CASSLDQYEQYF
15	TRBV7-9	TRBJ1-4	CASSLDGQYNEKLFF
15	TRBV10-3	TRBJ2-5	CAISFQGQGGETQYF
14	TRBV19	TRBJ2-2	CASSIVTTSGELFF
14	TRBV5-8	TRBJ2-7	CASSRTGSSYEQYF
14	TRBV2	TRBJ1-1	CASSRRALNTEAFF
14	TRBV11-3	TRBJ1-2	CASTKTSSTYGYTF
12	TRBV7-2	TRBJ2-7	CASSFSSYEQYF
14	TRBV7-6	TRBJ1-3	CASSPEASGNTIYF
11	TRBV5-6	TRBJ1-1	CASSLQEEAFF
14	TRBV5-1	TRBJ1-5	CASSLEGRNQPQHF
15	TRBV7-9	TRBJ1-5	CASSLGAGSNQPQHF